The clone carrying this TCR beta chain occurred a few times. Its target is unknown. The sample originates from a study of T cell repertoires in cytomegalovirus infection. Study-level information: Recently described HLA-C-restricted plus well-studied HLA-B-restricted CMV epitopes were used. Signatures in public TCR beta sequences pointed to both CMV infection and matching HLA type. Whole-study results and caveats: Cumulative frequency of public TCR beta families picked out carriers of CMV plus the relevant HLA. It was HLA-C-restricted CMV-specific TCR beta clonotypes that dominated the response ex vivo.

From the reads, TCRdb called clonotypes with MiXCR, one entry per CDR3 protein. Among about 310,000 distinct CDR3 sequences listed, 20% to 30% were seen once. Germline V gives CDR1 GTSNPN, CDR2 SVGIG (reference sequence). Trimming left V 5 bases short and J 8 bases short, with 19 bases between. The CDR3 runs to 14 residues. The sample consisted of cultured PBMCs, taken from culture after CMV antigen stimulation. The TCR originated in a human donor in good health (CMV status not recorded). Some clones in this sample may be carry-over from other donors' samples. The chain uses TRBV30 and TRBJ1-5; D unclear. CDR3 sequence reads: CAWALDWGREPQHF. CDR3 in DNA: TGTGCCTGGGCCTTGGATTGGGGTCGGGAGCCCCAGCATTTT.